This TCR beta chain was captured by sequencing in a study of T cell repertoires in cytomegalovirus infection. About the study: Evidence of both CMV infection and a matching HLA type came from public TCR beta signatures.

In this sample, this clonotype turned up many times. Its matching antigen is unknown. In germline, CDR1 is MDHEN, CDR2 SYDVKM. The CDR3 sequence is 17 residues long. Trimming removed 6 bases at V and 4 bases at J, with 23 bases between. Findings of the study overall: Identification of carriers of CMV plus the relevant HLA was performed using cumulative public TCR beta family frequency. HLA-C-restricted CMV clonotypes gave the most frequent clonotype in two of eight donors.

TCRdb re-derived calls from the reads in MiXCR, one entry per CDR3 protein. Of about 180,000 distinct CDR3 sequences in the sample, about 15% are singletons; the top ten hold 25% to 30%. The chain carries TRBV28 and TRBJ2-3; D could derive from TRBD1 or TRBD2 (6 bases each). This receptor was obtained from a human donor in good health (CMV status not recorded). Some clones in this sample may be carry-over from other donors' samples. The sample comprised PBMCs. CDR3 sequence reads: CASSPRVTGRISDTQYF. The CDR3 DNA is TGTGCCAGCAGCCCCCGCGTCACAGGGAGGATTTCAGATACGCAGTATTTT.